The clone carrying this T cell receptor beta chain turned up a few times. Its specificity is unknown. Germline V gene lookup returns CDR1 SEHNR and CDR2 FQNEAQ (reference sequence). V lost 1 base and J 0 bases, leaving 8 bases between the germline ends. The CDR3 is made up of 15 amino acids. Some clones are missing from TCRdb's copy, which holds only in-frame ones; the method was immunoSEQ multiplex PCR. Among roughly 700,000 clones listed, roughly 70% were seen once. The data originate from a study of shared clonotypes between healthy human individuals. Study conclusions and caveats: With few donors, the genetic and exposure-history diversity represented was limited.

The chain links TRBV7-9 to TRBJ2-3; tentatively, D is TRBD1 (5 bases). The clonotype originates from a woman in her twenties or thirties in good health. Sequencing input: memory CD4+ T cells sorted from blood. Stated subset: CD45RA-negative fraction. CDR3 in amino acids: CASSLGQGSTDTQYF. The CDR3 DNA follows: TGTGCCAGCAGCTTAGGGCAGGGTAGCACAGATACGCAGTATTTT.